This is a list of T cell receptor beta chains from one sample in a study of cytomegalovirus exposure and HLA in healthy donors. Profiling relied on immunoSEQ multiplex PCR, and the TCRdb table lists in-frame clones only, not all of them. This table holds approximately 160,000 clones, roughly 71% found once. Material for sequencing was PBMCs. The receptors were gathered from a male donor in good health and CMV-seropositive. Both conserved end residues are part of each CDR3. D genes are given only for firm matches. Size is stated for part of the rows, as once, few or many counts, or as a class when the clone is expanded.

V gene: TRBV9; D gene: -; J gene: TRBJ1-1; clone size: few; CDR3 protein: CASSATSGTEAFF; CDR3 DNA: TGTGCCAGCAGCGCGACGTCCGGGACAGAAGCTTTCTTT
V gene: TRBV15; D gene: TRBD2; J gene: TRBJ2-7; clone size: -; CDR3 protein: CATSRDRGSGVSSYEQYF; CDR3 DNA: TGTGCCACCAGCAGAGATCGGGGTAGCGGGGTCAGCTCCTACGAGCAGTACTTC
V gene: TRBV6-5; D gene: TRBD1; J gene: TRBJ2-5; clone size: -; CDR3 protein: CASSYSDRDAQYF; CDR3 DNA: TGTGCCAGCAGTTACTCCGACAGGGACGCCCAGTACTTC
V gene: TRBV6-1; D gene: -; J gene: TRBJ1-2; clone size: -; CDR3 protein: CASSEAWGGWGGYTF; CDR3 DNA: TGTGCCAGCAGTGAAGCTTGGGGGGGGTGGGGAGGCTACACCTTC
V gene: TRBV5-4; D gene: TRBD1; J gene: TRBJ1-2; clone size: -; CDR3 protein: CASSLRNRGYGYTF; CDR3 DNA: TGTGCCAGCAGCTTACGGAACAGGGGCTATGGCTACACCTTC
V gene: TRBV19; D gene: TRBD1; J gene: TRBJ1-2; clone size: -; CDR3 protein: CASTRDRGYGYTF; CDR3 DNA: TGTGCCAGTACTAGGGACAGGGGATATGGCTACACCTTC
V gene: TRBV27; D gene: TRBD1; J gene: TRBJ2-5; clone size: -; CDR3 protein: CASSLGDSQETQYF; CDR3 DNA: TGTGCCAGCAGTTTGGGGGACAGTCAAGAGACCCAGTACTTC
V gene: TRBV7-8; D gene: -; J gene: TRBJ1-3; clone size: -; CDR3 protein: CASSLVPLGAGNTIYF; CDR3 DNA: TGTGCCAGCAGCTTAGTCCCGCTGGGGGCGGGAAACACCATATATTTT
V gene: TRBV2; D gene: TRBD1; J gene: TRBJ2-5; clone size: -; CDR3 protein: CASSGQGETQYF; CDR3 DNA: TGTGCCAGCAGCGGACAGGGTGAGACCCAGTACTTC
V gene: TRBV14; D gene: -; J gene: TRBJ1-2; clone size: once; CDR3 protein: CASSQEGGLSYGYTF; CDR3 DNA: TGTGCCAGCAGCCAGGAGGGAGGACTGAGCTATGGCTACACCTTC
V gene: TRBV6-1; D gene: TRBD1; J gene: TRBJ1-6; clone size: few; CDR3 protein: CASSEETGSGSPLHF; CDR3 DNA: TGTGCCAGCAGTGAAGAGACAGGGTCTGGTTCACCCCTCCACTTT
V gene: TRBV5-1; D gene: -; J gene: TRBJ1-4; clone size: -; CDR3 protein: CASSLGGTHEKLFF; CDR3 DNA: TGCGCCAGCAGCTTAGGTGGGACACATGAAAAACTGTTTTTT
V gene: TRBV7-2; D gene: -; J gene: TRBJ1-3; clone size: -; CDR3 protein: CASSFKLIERGFSGNTIYF; CDR3 DNA: TGTGCCAGCAGCTTCAAGCTGATTGAACGGGGATTCTCTGGAAACACCATATATTTT
V gene: TRBV2; D gene: -; J gene: TRBJ2-7; clone size: -; CDR3 protein: CASSVSRVEHEQYF; CDR3 DNA: TGTGCCAGCAGTGTCTCCAGGGTGGAACACGAGCAGTACTTC
V gene: TRBV5-8; D gene: TRBD1; J gene: TRBJ1-6; clone size: -; CDR3 protein: CASSFPPDRGLGEGSPLHF; CDR3 DNA: TGTGCCAGCAGTTTCCCCCCGGACAGGGGGCTAGGGGAGGGATCACCCCTCCACTTT
V gene: TRBV30; D gene: -; J gene: TRBJ1-5; clone size: -; CDR3 protein: CAWSWGGNQPQHF; CDR3 DNA: TGTGCCTGGAGCTGGGGAGGAAATCAGCCCCAGCATTTT
V gene: TRBV10-1; D gene: -; J gene: TRBJ2-2; clone size: -; CDR3 protein: CASSESRGRNTGELFF; CDR3 DNA: TGCGCCAGCAGTGAGTCGAGAGGGAGGAACACCGGGGAGCTGTTTTTT
V gene: TRBV19; D gene: -; J gene: TRBJ1-1; clone size: -; CDR3 protein: CASSPGQLNTEAFF; CDR3 DNA: TGTGCCAGTAGTCCAGGACAGTTGAACACTGAAGCTTTCTTT
V gene: TRBV5-6; D gene: TRBD2; J gene: TRBJ2-1; clone size: once; CDR3 protein: CASSRTSGGYNEQFF; CDR3 DNA: TGTGCCAGCAGCCGGACTAGCGGGGGGTACAATGAGCAGTTCTTC
V gene: TRBV2; D gene: -; J gene: TRBJ1-1; clone size: few; CDR3 protein: CASRGSRYTEAFF; CDR3 DNA: TGTGCCAGCAGGGGCAGTCGCTACACTGAAGCTTTCTTT
V gene: TRBV28; D gene: TRBD1; J gene: TRBJ2-7; clone size: few; CDR3 protein: CASRSRGLRYEQYF; CDR3 DNA: TGTGCCAGCAGGAGTAGGGGGCTACGGTACGAGCAGTACTTC
V gene: TRBV10-3; D gene: -; J gene: TRBJ1-1; clone size: once; CDR3 protein: CAISDGVTVEAFF; CDR3 DNA: TGTGCCATCAGCGATGGGGTGACAGTGGAGGCTTTCTTT
V gene: TRBV5-1; D gene: -; J gene: TRBJ2-7; clone size: -; CDR3 protein: CALRGAIGEEQYF; CDR3 DNA: TGCGCCCTTCGAGGAGCAATCGGGGAGGAGCAGTACTTC
V gene: TRBV30; D gene: TRBD1; J gene: TRBJ1-6; clone size: few; CDR3 protein: CAWSVQGANSPLHF; CDR3 DNA: TGTGCCTGGAGTGTACAGGGGGCTAATTCACCCCTCCACTTT
V gene: TRBV2; D gene: TRBD1; J gene: TRBJ1-4; clone size: few; CDR3 protein: CASSRTGGLLNEKLFF; CDR3 DNA: TGTGCCAGCAGCCGGACAGGGGGTCTCCTTAATGAAAAACTGTTTTTT
V gene: TRBV18; D gene: -; J gene: TRBJ1-5; clone size: -; CDR3 protein: CASSRDTNQPQHF; CDR3 DNA: TGTGCCAGCTCACGAGACACTAATCAGCCCCAGCATTTT
V gene: TRBV6-1; D gene: -; J gene: TRBJ2-7; clone size: -; CDR3 protein: CASSEVAYEQYF; CDR3 DNA: TGTGCCAGCAGTGAAGTGGCATACGAGCAGTACTTC
V gene: TRBV9; D gene: -; J gene: TRBJ2-5; clone size: -; CDR3 protein: CASSALQGSIQETQYF; CDR3 DNA: TGTGCCAGCAGCGCCCTACAGGGAAGCATTCAAGAGACCCAGTACTTC
V gene: TRBV5-3; D gene: TRBD1; J gene: TRBJ1-2; clone size: -; CDR3 protein: CARSPDRGYGYTF; CDR3 DNA: TGTGCCAGAAGCCCGGACAGGGGCTATGGCTACACCTTC
V gene: TRBV6-5; D gene: TRBD1; J gene: TRBJ2-1; clone size: -; CDR3 protein: CASSYFTGANEQFF; CDR3 DNA: TGTGCCAGCAGTTACTTTACAGGGGCAAATGAGCAGTTCTTC
V gene: TRBV18; D gene: -; J gene: TRBJ1-3; clone size: -; CDR3 protein: CASSPSGTPRGNTIYF; CDR3 DNA: TGTGCCAGCTCACCATCCGGGACTCCCAGGGGAAACACCATATATTTT
V gene: TRBV18; D gene: TRBD1; J gene: TRBJ2-7; clone size: -; CDR3 protein: CASSPQGQGFYEQYF; CDR3 DNA: TGTGCCAGCTCACCACAGGGACAGGGATTCTACGAGCAGTACTTC
V gene: TRBV13; D gene: TRBD1; J gene: TRBJ1-1; clone size: -; CDR3 protein: CASSPQAPGTGRTEAFF; CDR3 DNA: TGTGCCAGCAGCCCGCAGGCCCCCGGGACAGGGCGGACTGAAGCTTTCTTT
V gene: TRBV7-8; D gene: -; J gene: TRBJ2-7; clone size: many; CDR3 protein: CASSFSPSLDSSYEQYF; CDR3 DNA: TGTGCCAGCAGCTTCTCCCCTTCTCTGGACAGCTCCTACGAGCAGTACTTC
V gene: TRBV7-9; D gene: TRBD1; J gene: TRBJ1-4; clone size: -; CDR3 protein: CASSSGEGGSTNEKLFF; CDR3 DNA: TGTGCCAGCAGCTCCGGGGAAGGGGGCTCGACTAATGAAAAACTGTTTTTT
V gene: TRBV29-1; D gene: -; J gene: TRBJ1-3; clone size: -; CDR3 protein: CSVVHRAGNTIYF; CDR3 DNA: TGCAGCGTTGTGCACAGAGCTGGAAACACCATATATTTT
V gene: TRBV6-5; D gene: -; J gene: TRBJ2-3; clone size: few; CDR3 protein: CASGRQDTQYF; CDR3 DNA: TGTGCCAGCGGCCGTCAAGATACGCAGTATTTT
V gene: TRBV9; D gene: TRBD2; J gene: TRBJ2-3; clone size: -; CDR3 protein: CASGTSGLLTDTQYF; CDR3 DNA: TGTGCCAGCGGTACTAGCGGATTACTCACAGATACGCAGTATTTT
V gene: TRBV6-5; D gene: TRBD1; J gene: TRBJ1-1; clone size: -; CDR3 protein: CATRQGGGEAFF; CDR3 DNA: TGTGCCACCAGACAGGGGGGAGGTGAAGCTTTCTTT
V gene: TRBV2; D gene: -; J gene: TRBJ2-7; clone size: -; CDR3 protein: CASRDSSYEQYF; CDR3 DNA: TGTGCCAGCAGGGACAGCTCCTACGAGCAGTACTTC
V gene: TRBV13; D gene: -; J gene: TRBJ2-5; clone size: -; CDR3 protein: CASSLGRETQYF; CDR3 DNA: TGTGCCAGCAGCTTAGGCCGGGAGACCCAGTACTTC
V gene: TRBV7-8; D gene: -; J gene: TRBJ1-2; clone size: -; CDR3 protein: CASSLDSNPLGGYTF; CDR3 DNA: TGTGCCAGCAGCTTAGATTCCAACCCCCTCGGTGGCTACACCTTC
V gene: TRBV25-1; D gene: TRBD1; J gene: TRBJ2-2; clone size: -; CDR3 protein: CASSDPGTGSGELFF; CDR3 DNA: TGTGCCAGCAGTGATCCCGGGACAGGTTCCGGGGAGCTGTTTTTT
V gene: TRBV27; D gene: -; J gene: TRBJ2-1; clone size: -; CDR3 protein: CASSLSILPLTLYNEQFF; CDR3 DNA: TGTGCCAGCAGTTTATCGATCCTACCACTCACCCTCTACAATGAGCAGTTCTTC
V gene: TRBV21-1; D gene: -; J gene: TRBJ2-7; clone size: -; CDR3 protein: CASSFGQKYEQYF; CDR3 DNA: TGTGCCAGCAGTTTCGGACAGAAATACGAGCAGTACTTC
V gene: TRBV28; D gene: TRBD2; J gene: TRBJ2-5; clone size: few; CDR3 protein: CASSLGGLGQTQYF; CDR3 DNA: TGTGCCAGCAGTTTAGGGGGACTAGGCCAGACCCAGTACTTC
V gene: TRBV9; D gene: TRBD1; J gene: TRBJ1-1; clone size: once; CDR3 protein: CASSGSTGTVDGDTEAFF; CDR3 DNA: TGTGCCAGCAGCGGCTCCACCGGGACAGTCGATGGGGACACTGAAGCTTTCTTT
V gene: TRBV19; D gene: -; J gene: TRBJ1-2; clone size: -; CDR3 protein: CASSPFDSIRYTF; CDR3 DNA: TGTGCCAGTAGTCCCTTCGACAGTATCCGTTACACCTTC
V gene: TRBV19; D gene: TRBD1; J gene: TRBJ1-1; clone size: -; CDR3 protein: CASSIRGLDTEAFF; CDR3 DNA: TGTGCCAGTAGTATAAGGGGGCTGGACACTGAAGCTTTCTTT
V gene: TRBV7-9; D gene: -; J gene: TRBJ2-7; clone size: few; CDR3 protein: CASSLGAGRSSYEQYF; CDR3 DNA: TGTGCCAGCAGCTTAGGAGCGGGCAGATCCTCCTACGAGCAGTACTTC
V gene: TRBV5-1; D gene: -; J gene: TRBJ2-3; clone size: few; CDR3 protein: CASSFRDFTDTQYF; CDR3 DNA: TGCGCCAGCAGCTTCCGGGACTTCACAGATACGCAGTATTTT
V gene: TRBV9; D gene: TRBD2; J gene: TRBJ2-5; clone size: -; CDR3 protein: CASRGVQETQYF; CDR3 DNA: TGTGCCAGCCGGGGGGTCCAAGAGACCCAGTACTTC
V gene: TRBV5-1; D gene: TRBD2; J gene: TRBJ2-3; clone size: -; CDR3 protein: CASSLAGLAGASTDTQYF; CDR3 DNA: TGCGCCAGCAGCTTGGCCGGGTTAGCGGGGGCCTCCACAGATACGCAGTATTTT
V gene: TRBV6-6; D gene: TRBD1; J gene: TRBJ2-7; clone size: -; CDR3 protein: CASSLTGFNEQYF; CDR3 DNA: TGTGCCAGCAGTTTGACAGGGTTCAACGAGCAGTACTTC